The 30 T cell receptor beta chains given below trace back to one sample, sequenced in a study of blood T cell repertoires in COVID-19. The data were produced by immunoSEQ multiplex PCR, yet TCRdb's version contains in-frame clones alone and is incomplete. The sample consists of more than 95,000 clones, about 80% of them appearing once. The sample was peripheral blood. The receptors were gathered from a man in his sixties with acute or convalescent COVID-19.

This chain connects TRBV5-4 to TRBJ1-4, with 8 bases aligning to TRBD1. With 0 bases clipped from V and 11 bases from J, the junction kept 6 bases outside the gene matches. The germline V gene encodes CDR1 SGHNT and CDR2 YYREEE (reference sequence). The CDR3 extends over 14 amino acids. The CDR3 here is CASSLGTGIRKLFF. The CDR3 DNA reads as TGTGCCAGCAGCTTGGGGACAGGGATACGGAAACTGTTTTTT. The entire variable domain, with the rest obtained from reference TRBV5-4 and TRBJ1-4, is as follows: ETGVTQSPTHLIKTRGQQVTLRCSSQSGHNTVSWYQQALGQGPQFIFQYYREEENGRGNFPPRFSGLQFPNYSSELNVNALELDDSALYLCASSLGTGIRKLFFGSGTQLSVL.

The chain combines TRBV7-2 with TRBJ2-5; 11 bases are shared with TRBD1. CDR1 and CDR2 from the germline V gene are SGHTA and FQGNSA. The CDR3 spans 15 residues. The J segment lost 5 bases and the V segment lost 4 bases, leaving 6 bases of the junction unmatched. Here the CDR3 reads CASSWRTGGIETQYF. CDR3 in DNA: TGTGCCAGCAGCTGGCGGACAGGGGGCATCGAGACCCAGTACTTC.

The chain has TRBV5-4 and TRBJ2-3; TRBD2 is a possible D gene (5 bases). The V and J ends lost 4 bases and 4 bases respectively, with 19 bases between them. The length of the CDR3 is 16 residues. Germline CDR1 is SGHNT and CDR2 is YYREEE (reference sequence). CDR3 in amino acids: CASSPSPEGIADTQYF. The DNA of the CDR3 is TGTGCCAGCAGCCCCTCCCCTGAGGGCATTGCAGATACGCAGTATTTT.

This chain links TRBV7-2 with TRBJ2-5, with D perhaps TRBD2 (5 bases). Trimming took off 4 bases at V and 1 base at J, with 16 bases between the two ends. Germline V gene lookup returns CDR1 SGHTA and CDR2 FQGNSA. The CDR3 is 16 amino acids. CDR3 loop: CASSSPTATIQETQYF. The CDR3 DNA is TGTGCCAGCAGCTCCCCCACAGCGACTATCCAAGAGACCCAGTACTTC.

The genes are TRBV6-4 and TRBJ2-2; no definite D call. Trimming took 4 bases from V and 6 from J, leaving 21 bases between them. CDR1 and CDR2 (germline): MRHNA, SNTAGT. CDR3 length: 17 residues. The CDR3 protein is CASSAYPTPSYPGELFF. The CDR3 DNA reads TGTGCCAGCAGTGCCTATCCTACGCCAAGCTACCCCGGGGAGCTGTTTTTT.

This rearrangement joins TRBV6-5 to TRBJ2-1; no reliable D call. Germline V CDR1 and CDR2: MNHEY, SVGAGI. The CDR3 has 16 residues. With 4 bases removed from V and 4 bases from J, the gap between germline ends came to 17 bases. The CDR3 region is CASSSQSGSEYNEQFF. The DNA of the CDR3 is TGTGCCAGCAGTTCCCAATCCGGGTCAGAGTACAATGAGCAGTTCTTC.

As DNA, the CDR3 is TGTGCCAGCACCCTTGGCGCGGGCTCCTACGAGCAGTACTTC. This codes for CASTLGAGSYEQYF. V is TRBV3-1 (or the pseudogene TRBV3-2) and J is TRBJ2-7; D might be TRBD2 (5 bases). V lost 7 bases and J 0 bases, leaving 13 bases between the germline ends. The CDR3 loop spans 14 amino acids. Per the germline V gene, CDR1 is LGHDT and CDR2 is YNNKEL (reference sequence).

This chain's CDR3 is CASSSGQGKVETQYF. DNA for the CDR3: TGTGCCAGCAGCTCCGGACAGGGGAAGGTGGAGACCCAGTACTTC. The V gene is TRBV11-3, the J gene TRBJ2-5; 9 nucleotides agree with TRBD1. This CDR3 is built from 15 residues. V trimming: 4 bases; J trimming: 5 bases; junction bases outside the gene matches: 8. From germline, CDR1 is SGHNT and CDR2 YENEEA.

This clone occurred once. V gene TRBV3-1 (or the pseudogene TRBV3-2) combines with J gene TRBJ1-1, with a tentative D call TRBD1 (6 bases). V dropped 4 bases and J dropped 0 bases, with 12 bases sitting between them. The CDR3 totals 15 residues. CDR1 is LGHDT and CDR2 is YNNKEL in the germline V gene (reference sequence). The CDR3 protein is CASSRPGQMNTEAFF. In DNA form, the CDR3 reads TGTGCCAGCAGCCGTCCAGGACAGATGAACACTGAAGCTTTCTTT.

V is TRBV4-1 and J is TRBJ1-1; D is ambiguous. CDR1 and CDR2 (germline): MGHRA, YSYEKL. The CDR3 has 12 residues. V was trimmed by 4 bases and J by 1 base, leaving 4 bases between them. In DNA, the CDR3 is TGCGCCAGCAGCCGCGGGAACACTGAAGCTTTCTTT. It encodes CASSRGNTEAFF.

The chain uses TRBV6-1 and TRBJ2-7; 9 bases are shared with TRBD1. The CDR3 has 15 amino acids. Germline trimming cut 3 bases from V and 2 bases from J; bases unmatched to any gene: 5. From germline, CDR1 is MNHNS and CDR2 SASEGT. The CDR3 sequence: CASSDRQGGTYEQYV. CDR3 bases: TGTGCCAGCAGTGACCGACAGGGGGGTACCTACGAGCAGTACGTC.

A remark on this clone: This may be a read error: a much more frequent sequence differs by one nucleotide. The V gene is TRBV5-4, the J gene TRBJ1-2; 7 positions match TRBD1. V gave up 4 bases and J gave up 0 bases; unmatched junction bases: 3. The germline CDR1 and CDR2 sequences are SGHNT and YYREEE (reference sequence). The CDR3 covers 14 residues. CDR3 sequence reads: CASSPGQTNYGYTF. As DNA, the CDR3 is TGTGCCAGCAGCCCGGGACAGACTAACTATGGCTACACCTTC. Based on the CDR3 plus reference TRBV5-4 and TRBJ1-2, the full variable domain is ETGVTQSPTHLIKTRGQQVTLRCSSQSGHNTVSWYQQALGQGPQFIFQYYREEENGRGNFPPRFSGLQFPNYSSELNVNALELDDSALYLCASSPGQTNYGYTFGSGTRLTVV.

This sequence joins TRBV27 and TRBJ1-5; tentative D call: TRBD1 (6 bases). CDR1 MNHEY and CDR2 SMNVEV come from the germline V gene (reference sequence). The germline V and J ends were trimmed by 6 bases and 5 bases, with 17 bases remaining between them. The CDR3 spans 15 residues. The CDR3 sequence: CASSPIRGMDQPQHF. The CDR3 DNA is TGTGCCAGCAGCCCCATAAGGGGGATGGATCAGCCCCAGCATTTT.

CDR3 sequence (DNA): TGTGCCAGCAGCCACCCGGGACTAGCGGGGGAACCCAACCAAGAGACCCAGTACTTC. Protein: CASSHPGLAGEPNQETQYF. The V and J genes are TRBV3-1 (or the pseudogene TRBV3-2) and TRBJ2-5, with TRBD2 matching over 14 bases. With 3 bases clipped from V and 0 bases from J, the junction kept 9 bases outside the gene matches. The CDR3 runs to 19 residues. From germline, CDR1 is LGHDT and CDR2 YNNKEL (reference sequence).

This clone was recorded only once. The rearrangement joins TRBV4-1 to TRBJ2-6, with D possibly being TRBD2 (6 bases). The CDR3 length is 16 residues. Germline V gene sequence: CDR1 MGHRA, CDR2 YSYEKL. Trimming stripped 4 bases from V and 0 bases from J, with 10 bases between. CDR3 amino acids: CASSPSGGSGANVLTF. The CDR3 DNA sequence: TGCGCCAGCAGCCCGTCCGGGGGCTCTGGGGCCAACGTCCTGACTTTC.

This chain links TRBV27 with TRBJ2-3; D not resolved. Trimming shortened V by 1 base and J by 1 base, and 6 bases separated the two germline ends. The CDR3 has 14 amino acids. CDR1 MNHEY and CDR2 SMNVEV come from the germline V gene (reference sequence). CDR3 residues: CASSLYSGTDTQYF. DNA of the CDR3: TGTGCCAGCAGTTTATATTCGGGCACAGATACGCAGTATTTT.

V is TRBV4-3 and J is TRBJ1-5; 9 bases match TRBD1. This CDR3 has 14 amino acids. The V gene end was trimmed by 3 bases and the J gene end by 7 bases; junction bases not matched to a gene: 4. Germline V gives CDR1 LGHNA, CDR2 YSLEER. The CDR3 here is CASSQDRGRQPQHF. The CDR3 nucleotides are TGCGCCAGCAGCCAGGACAGGGGTAGACAGCCCCAGCATTTT.

CDR3 nucleotides: TGTGCCAGCAGCTTAGCGTCTAGCGGGGGGCTAGAGACCCAGTACTTC. As protein: CASSLASSGGLETQYF. The gene calls are TRBV11-3 and TRBJ2-5; 11 bases are a match to TRBD2. Per the germline V gene, CDR1 is SGHNT and CDR2 is YENEEA. The CDR3 loop spans 16 amino acids. J was trimmed by 4 bases and V by 1 base; bases with no gene match: 5.

This clone was seen more than once but under ten times. V gene TRBV25-1 combines with J gene TRBJ2-2, with 8 bases identical to TRBD2. Losses at the gene ends were 3 bases for V and 7 bases for J; bases not matched to a gene: 7. The CDR3 has 15 residues. Germline V gene lookup returns CDR1 MGHDK and CDR2 SYGVNS. The CDR3 loop reads CASSDDGRANGELFF. DNA for the CDR3: TGTGCCAGCAGTGATGACGGGAGGGCCAACGGGGAGCTGTTTTTT.

The V gene is TRBV5-6, the J gene TRBJ2-1; 11 bases line up with TRBD2. Germline loops: CDR1 SGHDT, CDR2 YYEEEE. The ends lost 5 bases at V and 9 bases at J; junction bases unmatched: 7. The CDR3 consists of 14 residues. The CDR3 DNA follows: TGTGCCAGCAGGGTTAGCGGGGGGGCCGGTGAGCAGTTCTTC. It codes for CASRVSGGAGEQFF.

CDR3 in DNA: TGTGCCAGCAGCTTGGAGTCGGTGACAGTGAACACTGAAGCTTTCTTT. Encoded protein: CASSLESVTVNTEAFF. The genes are TRBV5-6 and TRBJ1-1; D is possibly TRBD1 (5 bases). The CDR3 length is 16 residues. CDR1 is SGHDT and CDR2 is YYEEEE in the germline V gene. V was cut by 0 bases and J by 0 bases, with 12 bases left in between.

The rearrangement joins TRBV25-1 to TRBJ1-2, with a tentative D call TRBD1 (5 bases). Looked up from germline, CDR1 is MGHDK and CDR2 is SYGVNS. The V end was cut by 2 bases, the J end by 3 bases, with 13 bases between. The length of the CDR3 is 15 residues. As DNA, the CDR3 is TGTGCCAGCAGTGAACACGGCAGGGTGGACTATGGCTACACCTTC. Translated: CASSEHGRVDYGYTF.

The chain links TRBV11-3 to TRBJ2-1; no clear D gene. The CDR3 consists of 12 residues. Germline V lookup: CDR1 SGHNT, CDR2 YENEEA. V lost 1 base, J lost 9 bases, and 7 bases lay in between. CDR3 region: CASSLGRLEQFF. The CDR3 nucleotides are TGTGCCAGCAGCTTAGGCAGGCTTGAGCAGTTCTTC.

This chain joins TRBV19 and TRBJ2-7, with D perhaps TRBD2 (6 bases). Trimming pared 2 bases from V and 0 bases from J, leaving 26 bases between. The CDR3 is made up of 20 amino acids. Germline V CDR1 and CDR2: LNHDA, SQIVND (reference sequence). The CDR3 loop reads CASSIRSKGGADPSSYEQYF. In nucleotides, the CDR3 is TGTGCCAGTAGTATACGTTCGAAGGGCGGGGCAGATCCTTCCTCCTACGAGCAGTACTTC.

The rearrangement joins TRBV28 to TRBJ2-7, with 9 bases matching TRBD2. With 5 bases clipped from V and 4 bases from J, the junction kept 12 bases outside the gene matches. This CDR3 contains 16 residues. The germline V gene encodes CDR1 MDHEN and CDR2 SYDVKM. CDR3 in amino acids: CASSPLTSGHRYEQYV. CDR3 in DNA: TGTGCCAGCAGTCCTCTGACTAGCGGACATAGGTACGAGCAGTACGTC.

This clone was seen just once. V and J are TRBV14 and TRBJ2-5; D is unclear. This CDR3 has 18 residues. With 0 bases removed from V and 3 bases from J, the gap between germline ends came to 20 bases. Germline CDR1 and CDR2: SGHDN and FVKESK. The CDR3 region has the DNA TGTGCCAGCAGCCAAGAACGGCTCTTTGGAAATCGGGAAGAGACCCAGTACTTC. Translated: CASSQERLFGNREETQYF.

This clone was observed a few times. V and J are TRBV9 and TRBJ2-7; 9 bases are a match to TRBD1. The germline V gene has CDR1 SGDLS and CDR2 YYNGEE. The CDR3 contains 16 residues. The V segment lost 0 bases and the J segment 4 bases; nucleotides outside the gene matches: 8. The CDR3 DNA reads as TGTGCCAGCAGCGTAGGGGACAGGGCGGGGATTTACGAGCAGTACTTC. It yields the protein CASSVGDRAGIYEQYF.

This clone was observed a handful of times. The V and J genes are TRBV24-1 and TRBJ2-1; perhaps TRBD2 as D (5 bases). The ends were cut back, 3 bases at V and 0 bases at J, with 11 bases in the middle. This CDR3 region has 16 residues. In germline, CDR1 is KGHDR, CDR2 SFDVKD. As DNA, the CDR3 is TGTGCCACCAGTGATCTGGAAGCGGCCTCCTACAATGAGCAGTTCTTC. This encodes CATSDLEAASYNEQFF.

The CDR3 here is CASSAPRVGELFF. The CDR3 DNA is TGTGCCAGCAGCGCCCCACGGGTAGGGGAGCTGTTTTTT. The rearrangement joins TRBV9 to TRBJ2-2; D remains unclear. Trimming removed 3 bases from V and 8 bases from J, with 11 bases in between. In germline, CDR1 is SGDLS, CDR2 YYNGEE. The length of the CDR3 is 13 residues. The full variable domain, completed using reference TRBV9 and TRBJ2-2, is DSGVTQTPKHLITATGQRVTLRCSPRSGDLSVYWYQQSLDQGLQFLIQYYNGEERAKGNILERFSAQQFPDLHSELNLSSLELGDSALYFCASSAPRVGELFFGEGSRLTVL.

This clone was recorded once. The V and J genes are TRBV16 and TRBJ2-7; 7 bases map to TRBD1. Germline V gene lookup returns CDR1 KGHSY and CDR2 FQNENV. Unmatched junction bases numbered 12, after V lost 2 bases and J lost 5 bases. The CDR3 consists of 16 residues. Here the CDR3 reads CASSQLDRDQGDEQYF. For the CDR3, the DNA is TGTGCCAGCAGCCAACTAGACAGGGATCAGGGTGACGAGCAGTACTTC.